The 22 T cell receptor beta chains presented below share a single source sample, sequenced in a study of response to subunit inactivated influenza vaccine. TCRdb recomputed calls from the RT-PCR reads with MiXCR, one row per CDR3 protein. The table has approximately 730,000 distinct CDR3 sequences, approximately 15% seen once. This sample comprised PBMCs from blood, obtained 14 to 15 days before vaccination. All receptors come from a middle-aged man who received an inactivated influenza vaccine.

The CDR3: CASTQGAGVDEQYF. The CDR3 bases are TGTGCCAGCACCCAAGGGGCGGGGGTCGACGAGCAGTACTTC. This chain links TRBV7-8 with TRBJ2-7; 7 nucleotides match TRBD2. The CDR3 runs 14 residues. J was trimmed by 5 bases and V by 7 bases; bases with no gene match: 11. CDR1 SGHVS and CDR2 FQNEAQ come from the germline V gene. Combining the CDR3 with reference TRBV7-8 and TRBJ2-7 gives the whole variable domain GAGVSQSPRYKVAKRGQDVALRCDPISGHVSLFWYQQALGQGPEFLTYFQNEAQLDKSGLPSDRFFAERPEGSVSTLKIQRTQQEDSAVYLCASTQGAGVDEQYFGPGTRLTVT.

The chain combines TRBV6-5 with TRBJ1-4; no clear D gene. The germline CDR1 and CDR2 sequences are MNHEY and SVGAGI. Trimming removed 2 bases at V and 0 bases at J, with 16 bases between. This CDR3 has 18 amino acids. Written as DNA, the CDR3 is TGTGCCAGCAGTTACCGGGTAGGAGGCACTGCAACTAATGAAAAACTGTTTTTT. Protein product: CASSYRVGGTATNEKLFF.

The CDR3 region has the DNA TGCGCCAGCAGCCAAGATTGGGGTCCCGAGCAGTACTTC. This codes for CASSQDWGPEQYF. This chain links TRBV4-1 with TRBJ2-7; D ambiguous. CDR3 length equals 13 residues. Deletions cut 0 bases from V and 6 bases from J, with 9 bases between. Germline CDR1 MGHRA, CDR2 YSYEKL.

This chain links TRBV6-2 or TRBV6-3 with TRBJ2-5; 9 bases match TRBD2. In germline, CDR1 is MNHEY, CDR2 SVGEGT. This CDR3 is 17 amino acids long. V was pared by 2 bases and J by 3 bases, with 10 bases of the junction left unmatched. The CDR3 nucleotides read TGTGCCAGCAGTTACCTCTTGGGCGGGGGGGATGAAGAGACCCAGTACTTC. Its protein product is CASSYLLGGGDEETQYF.

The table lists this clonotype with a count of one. The CDR3 region is CASSLAGGLEQFF. In nucleotides, the CDR3 is TGTGCCAGCAGTTTAGCGGGAGGGCTTGAGCAGTTCTTC. This sequence joins TRBV6-2 or TRBV6-3 and TRBJ2-1, with 11 bases lining up with TRBD2. The CDR3 is made up of 13 amino acids. V was clipped by 4 bases and J by 9 bases; unmatched bases: 2. Germline V CDR1 and CDR2: MNHEY, SVGEGT.

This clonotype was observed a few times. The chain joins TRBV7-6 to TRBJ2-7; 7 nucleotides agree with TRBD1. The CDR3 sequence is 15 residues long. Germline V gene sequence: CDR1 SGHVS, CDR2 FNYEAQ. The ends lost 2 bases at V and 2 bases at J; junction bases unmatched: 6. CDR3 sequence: CASSLLTGDTYEQYF. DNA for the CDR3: TGTGCCAGCAGCTTACTTACAGGGGACACCTACGAGCAGTACTTC.

In DNA form, the CDR3 reads TGCGCCAGCAGCTTGTCACAGGCACTCAATGAGCAGTTCTTC. Translated, it gives CASSLSQALNEQFF. The chain carries TRBV5-1 and TRBJ2-1, with D maybe TRBD1 (5 bases). The CDR3 extends over 14 amino acids. Deletions cut 1 base from V and 6 bases from J, with 11 bases between. Germline loops: CDR1 SGHRS, CDR2 YFSETQ.

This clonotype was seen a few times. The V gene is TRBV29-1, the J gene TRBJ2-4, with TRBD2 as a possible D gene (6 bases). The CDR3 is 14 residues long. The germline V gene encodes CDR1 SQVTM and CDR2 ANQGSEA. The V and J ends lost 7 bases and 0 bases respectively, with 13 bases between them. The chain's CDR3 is CSASPGLAKNIQYF. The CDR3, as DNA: TGCAGCGCCTCACCGGGACTAGCCAAAAACATTCAGTACTTC.

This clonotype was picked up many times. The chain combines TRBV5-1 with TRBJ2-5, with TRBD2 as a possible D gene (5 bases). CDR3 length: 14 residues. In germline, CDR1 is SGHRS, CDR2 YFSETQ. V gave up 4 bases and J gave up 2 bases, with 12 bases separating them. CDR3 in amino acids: CASSPGWSQETQYF. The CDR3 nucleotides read TGCGCCAGCAGCCCGGGGTGGAGTCAAGAGACCCAGTACTTC.

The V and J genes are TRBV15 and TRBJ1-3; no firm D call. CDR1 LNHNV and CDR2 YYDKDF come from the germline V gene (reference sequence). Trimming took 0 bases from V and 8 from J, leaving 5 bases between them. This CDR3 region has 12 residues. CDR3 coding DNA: TGTGCCACCAGCAGAGATAGATACACCATATATTTT. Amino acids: CATSRDRYTIYF.

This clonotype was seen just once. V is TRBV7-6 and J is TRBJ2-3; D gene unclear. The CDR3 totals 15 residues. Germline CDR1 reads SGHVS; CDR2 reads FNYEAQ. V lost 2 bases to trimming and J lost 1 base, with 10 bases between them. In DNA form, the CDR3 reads TGTGCCAGCAGCTTAAAGGTCCGAGGCACAGATACGCAGTATTTT. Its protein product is CASSLKVRGTDTQYF. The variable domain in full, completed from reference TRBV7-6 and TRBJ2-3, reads GAGVSQSPRYKVTKRGQDVALRCDPISGHVSLYWYRQALGQGPEFLTYFNYEAQQDKSGLPNDRFSAERPEGSISTLTIQRTEQRDSAMYRCASSLKVRGTDTQYFGPGTRLTVL.

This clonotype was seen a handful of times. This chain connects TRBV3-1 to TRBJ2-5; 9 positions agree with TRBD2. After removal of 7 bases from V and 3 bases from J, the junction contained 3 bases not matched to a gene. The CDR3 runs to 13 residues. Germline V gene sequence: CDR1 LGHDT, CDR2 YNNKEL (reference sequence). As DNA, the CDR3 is TGTGCCAGCACTAGCGGGGACGAAGAGACCCAGTACTTC. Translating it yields CASTSGDEETQYF.

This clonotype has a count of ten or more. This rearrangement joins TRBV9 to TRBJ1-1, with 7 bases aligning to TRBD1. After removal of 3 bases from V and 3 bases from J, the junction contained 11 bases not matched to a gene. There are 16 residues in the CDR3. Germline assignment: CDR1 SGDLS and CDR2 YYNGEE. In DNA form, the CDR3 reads TGTGCCAGCAGCGAGTGGACAGGAGATGACCACACTGAAGCTTTCTTT. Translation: CASSEWTGDDHTEAFF.

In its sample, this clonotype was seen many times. Written as DNA, the CDR3 is TGCGCCAGCAGCAAGGACAGGGGTGAGGGTGTGTTGACCCAGTACTTC. This codes for CASSKDRGEGVLTQYF. The J gene is TRBJ2-5, the V gene TRBV5-1; TRBD1 matches 9 bases. J was trimmed by 7 bases and V by 4 bases; bases with no gene match: 14. CDR1 and CDR2 (germline): SGHRS, YFSETQ. This CDR3 spans 16 amino acids.

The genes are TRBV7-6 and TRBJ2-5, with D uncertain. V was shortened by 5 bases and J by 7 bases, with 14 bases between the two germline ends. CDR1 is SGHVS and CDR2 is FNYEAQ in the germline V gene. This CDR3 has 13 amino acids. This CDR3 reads CASSQEIKGTQYF. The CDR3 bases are TGTGCCAGCAGCCAGGAAATCAAGGGGACCCAGTACTTC.

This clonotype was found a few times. As DNA, the CDR3 is TGTGCCAGCAGTTACCTGCAGGGAAATGAGCAGTTCTTC. Protein sequence: CASSYLQGNEQFF. The V call is TRBV6-5, the J call TRBJ2-1, with D possibly being TRBD1 (5 bases). The V and J ends lost 2 bases and 7 bases respectively, with 9 bases between them. The CDR3 is made up of 13 amino acids. The germline V gene has CDR1 MNHEY and CDR2 SVGAGI.

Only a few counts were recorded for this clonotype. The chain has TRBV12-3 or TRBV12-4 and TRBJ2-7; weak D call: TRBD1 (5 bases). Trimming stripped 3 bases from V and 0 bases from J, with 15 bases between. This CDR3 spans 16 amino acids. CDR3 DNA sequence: TGTGCCAGCAGTTTTGGCCAACCGACAGACTCCTACGAGCAGTACTTC. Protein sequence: CASSFGQPTDSYEQYF.

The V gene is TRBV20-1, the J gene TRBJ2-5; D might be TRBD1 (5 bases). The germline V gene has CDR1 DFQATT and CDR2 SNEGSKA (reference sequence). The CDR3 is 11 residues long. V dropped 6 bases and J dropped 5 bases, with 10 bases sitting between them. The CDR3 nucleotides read TGCAGTGCCAGCCCAGGGGAGACCCAGTACTTC. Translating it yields CSASPGETQYF.

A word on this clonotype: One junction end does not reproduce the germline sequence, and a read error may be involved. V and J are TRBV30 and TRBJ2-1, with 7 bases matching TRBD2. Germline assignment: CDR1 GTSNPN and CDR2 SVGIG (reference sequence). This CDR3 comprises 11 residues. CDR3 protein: CAWSVGGSWIF. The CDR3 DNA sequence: TGTGCCTGGAGTGTGGGGGGGAGTTGGATCTTC.

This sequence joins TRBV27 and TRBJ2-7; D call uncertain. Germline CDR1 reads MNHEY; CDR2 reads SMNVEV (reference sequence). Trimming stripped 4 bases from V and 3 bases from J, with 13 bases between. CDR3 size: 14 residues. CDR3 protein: CASSSRANNYEQYF. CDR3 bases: TGTGCCAGCAGTTCCCGGGCCAACAACTACGAGCAGTACTTC.

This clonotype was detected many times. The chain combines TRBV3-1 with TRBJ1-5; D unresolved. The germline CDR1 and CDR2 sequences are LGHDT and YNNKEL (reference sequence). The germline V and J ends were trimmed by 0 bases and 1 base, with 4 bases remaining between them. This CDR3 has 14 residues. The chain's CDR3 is CASSQETSNQPQHF. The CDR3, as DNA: TGTGCCAGCAGCCAAGAGACCAGCAATCAGCCCCAGCATTTT.

In DNA form, the CDR3 reads TGCGCCAGCGGCTCTACAGGGCATTCGAATGAAAAACTGTTTTTT. This translates into CASGSTGHSNEKLFF. The genes are TRBV5-1 and TRBJ1-4, with D maybe TRBD1 (6 bases). The CDR3 loop spans 15 amino acids. V was trimmed by 7 bases and J by 5 bases, leaving 18 bases between them. Germline V lookup: CDR1 SGHRS, CDR2 YFSETQ.